The rows below give T cell receptor beta chains drawn from one sample of a study of vaccination and CD4 T cells after COVID-19. Each CDR3 protein is one row after TCRdb ran MiXCR on the PCR reads. The sample shows 10,000 to 13,000 distinct CDR3 sequences, around 41% of them seen only once. These receptors lack a known antigen. Sample: CD4+ T cells from blood, cultured in vitro, taken after SARS-CoV-2 vaccination. The receptors stem from a human donor who had recovered from COVID-19. Each CDR3 is given with its conserved first and last residue. The D gene is left open where the match is weak. Rows may omit the clone size; those that give it use once, few, many or a size class.

V	J	D	size	CDR3	DNA
TRBV6-1	TRBJ2-1	.	.	CASRFARDTFNEQFF	TGTGCCAGCAGATTCGCCCGGGACACTTTCAATGAGCAGTTCTTC
TRBV19	TRBJ2-1	TRBD1	.	CASSVRQGALRPFF	TGTGCCAGTAGTGTTAGACAGGGGGCCCTAAGGCCGTTCTTC
TRBV12-3/TRBV12-4	TRBJ2-1	.	.	CASRTGTSYNEQFF	TGTGCCAGCAGAACCGGGACCTCTTACAATGAGCAGTTCTTC
TRBV20-1	TRBJ2-4	.	few	CSAPRTLGKNIQYF	TGCAGTGCCCCGCGTACCCTAGGCAAAAACATTCAGTACTTC
TRBV20-1	TRBJ2-3	.	.	CSAPGSGRGTQYF	TGCAGTGCGCCCGGTTCGGGTAGGGGTACGCAGTATTTT
TRBV18	TRBJ2-1	.	.	CASSPGLYEQFF	TGTGCCAGCTCACCGGGGCTTTATGAGCAGTTCTTC
TRBV24-1	TRBJ2-7	.	.	CATSDPKTGSYEQYF	TGTGCCACCAGTGACCCTAAAACAGGGAGCTACGAGCAGTACTTC
TRBV27	TRBJ1-1	.	.	CASRESSSHTEAFF	TGTGCCAGCAGGGAAAGCTCCTCCCACACTGAAGCTTTCTTT
TRBV19	TRBJ2-1	.	.	CASAIRAEGTYNEQFF	TGTGCCAGCGCGATAAGGGCGGAGGGGACCTACAATGAGCAGTTCTTC
TRBV27	TRBJ1-5	.	few	CASRSPGTLDQPQHF	TGTGCCAGCAGAAGCCCGGGGACTTTGGATCAGCCCCAGCATTTT
TRBV12-3/TRBV12-4	TRBJ2-7	.	.	CASSFQGGSSYEQYF	TGTGCCAGCAGTTTTCAGGGGGGGAGCTCCTACGAGCAGTACTTC
TRBV28	TRBJ2-5	.	.	CASTTRMAIRAQETQYF	TGTGCCAGCACTACCCGGATGGCTATAAGGGCGCAAGAGACCCAGTACTTC
TRBV30	TRBJ2-2	.	.	CAWSLGLPAGELFF	TGTGCCTGGAGTTTAGGCCTCCCAGCCGGGGAGCTGTTTTTT
TRBV7-8	TRBJ2-1	.	.	CASSLGALSSYNEQFF	TGTGCCAGCAGCTTGGGGGCGCTAAGCTCCTACAATGAGCAGTTCTTC
TRBV7-9	TRBJ2-3	TRBD2	.	CASSPRTSGPNTDTQYF	TGTGCCAGCAGCCCCCGGACTAGCGGGCCTAACACAGATACGCAGTATTTT
TRBV27	TRBJ1-1	.	once	CASSLFWFTEAFF	TGTGCCAGCAGTTTATTCTGGTTCACTGAAGCTTTCTTT
TRBV12-3/TRBV12-4	TRBJ2-5	.	.	CASSLPSTQETQYF	TGTGCCAGCAGTTTACCTAGCACCCAAGAGACCCAGTACTTC
TRBV24-1	TRBJ2-3	.	few	CATRPKGSADTQYF	TGTGCCACCAGACCTAAAGGGTCGGCAGATACGCAGTATTTT
TRBV6-1	TRBJ2-3	TRBD1	few	CASNPGGRGTDTQYF	TGTGCCAGCAACCCTGGCGGCAGGGGGACAGATACGCAGTATTTT
TRBV11-2	TRBJ2-7	TRBD2	medium-sized	CASSRTSGIYEQYF	TGTGCCAGCAGCCGCACTAGCGGGATTTACGAGCAGTACTTC
TRBV7-9	TRBJ2-2	.	once	CASSLKDAADTGELFF	TGTGCCAGCAGCTTAAAAGACGCGGCGGACACCGGGGAGCTGTTTTTT
TRBV20-1	TRBJ2-2	TRBD1	.	CSASPHGRGSTGELFF	TGCAGTGCTAGCCCCCACGGCAGGGGGAGCACCGGGGAGCTGTTTTTT
TRBV6-5	TRBJ2-7	.	.	CASSYSPGDLYEQYF	TGTGCCAGCAGTTATTCGCCAGGGGACCTTTACGAGCAGTACTTC
TRBV20-1	TRBJ2-7	TRBD1	.	CSAHSPTGSWVGSYEQYF	TGCAGTGCCCACTCCCCGACAGGGTCATGGGTCGGCTCCTACGAGCAGTACTTC
TRBV19	TRBJ1-1	.	few	CASKLVPNTEAFF	TGTGCCAGTAAATTAGTACCGAACACTGAAGCTTTCTTT
TRBV28	TRBJ2-3	.	.	CASSLPTSRAYF	TGTGCCAGCAGTTTACCAACCTCAAGGGCGTATTTT
TRBV7-2	TRBJ1-5	.	.	CASSLARQHQPQHF	TGTGCCAGCAGCTTAGCGCGACAACACCAGCCCCAGCATTTT
TRBV18	TRBJ2-7	.	.	CASSPSDSLTSSYEQYF	TGTGCCAGCTCACCATCTGACAGCCTAACCAGCTCCTACGAGCAGTACTTC
TRBV12-5	TRBJ1-1	TRBD1	.	CASGFSLGTGNTEAFF	TGTGCTAGTGGTTTCTCCCTTGGGACAGGGAACACTGAAGCTTTCTTT
TRBV19	TRBJ1-5	.	.	CASRHRSRVNQPQHF	TGTGCCAGTAGGCATAGGTCCAGGGTCAATCAGCCCCAGCATTTT
TRBV4-3	TRBJ1-2	.	.	CASSQDDSIGGYTF	TGCGCCAGCAGCCAAGATGACAGTATCGGCGGCTACACCTTC
TRBV19	TRBJ1-1	.	.	CASSLTNGYEAFF	TGTGCCAGTAGTCTTACCAACGGGTATGAAGCTTTCTTT
TRBV28	TRBJ1-4	.	.	CASSLGRERKLFF	TGTGCCAGCAGTTTGGGACGTGAACGAAAACTGTTTTTT
TRBV20-1	TRBJ2-3	.	.	CSATPKDTQYF	TGCAGTGCCACCCCAAAAGATACGCAGTATTTT
TRBV6-2/TRBV6-3	TRBJ2-1	TRBD2	.	CASSYGTSVYNEQFF	TGTGCCAGCAGTTACGGGACTAGCGTATACAATGAGCAGTTCTTC
TRBV12-3/TRBV12-4	TRBJ2-1	TRBD2	.	CASSFRTRFSNEQFF	TGTGCCAGCAGTTTTAGGACTAGATTCAGCAATGAGCAGTTCTTC
TRBV20-1	TRBJ2-7	.	.	CSASRSGYEQYF	TGCAGTGCTAGCAGGTCGGGGTACGAGCAGTACTTC
TRBV20-1	TRBJ1-5	.	medium-sized	CSARGLGNQPQHF	TGCAGTGCTAGAGGGTTGGGAAATCAGCCCCAGCATTTT
TRBV6-2/TRBV6-3	TRBJ2-1	.	.	CASSYIRFGNEQFF	TGTGCCAGCAGTTACATCCGGTTTGGGAATGAGCAGTTCTTC
TRBV14	TRBJ1-1	.	.	CASSPGTPNTEAFF	TGTGCCAGCAGCCCAGGGACTCCGAACACTGAAGCTTTCTTT